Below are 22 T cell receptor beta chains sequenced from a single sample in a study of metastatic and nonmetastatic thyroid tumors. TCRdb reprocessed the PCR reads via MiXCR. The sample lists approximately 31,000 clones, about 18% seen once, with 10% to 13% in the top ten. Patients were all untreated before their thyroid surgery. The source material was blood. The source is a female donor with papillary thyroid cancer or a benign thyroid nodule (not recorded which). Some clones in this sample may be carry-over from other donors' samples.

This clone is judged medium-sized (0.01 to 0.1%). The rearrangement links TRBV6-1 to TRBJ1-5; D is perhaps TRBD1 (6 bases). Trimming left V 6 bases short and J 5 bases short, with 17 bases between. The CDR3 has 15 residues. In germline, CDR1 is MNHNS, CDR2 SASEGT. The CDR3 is CASRDGTHGYQPQHF. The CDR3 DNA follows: TGTGCCAGCAGGGATGGGACACATGGGTATCAGCCCCAGCATTTT.

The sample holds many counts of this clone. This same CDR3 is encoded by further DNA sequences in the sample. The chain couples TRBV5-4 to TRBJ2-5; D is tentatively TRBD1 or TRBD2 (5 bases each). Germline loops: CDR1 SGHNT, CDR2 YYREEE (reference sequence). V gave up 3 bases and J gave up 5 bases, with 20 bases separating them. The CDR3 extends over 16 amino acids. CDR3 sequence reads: CASSSSPGRGAETQYF. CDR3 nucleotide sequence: TGTGCCAGCAGCTCGTCTCCGGGACGAGGGGCGGAGACCCAGTACTTC.

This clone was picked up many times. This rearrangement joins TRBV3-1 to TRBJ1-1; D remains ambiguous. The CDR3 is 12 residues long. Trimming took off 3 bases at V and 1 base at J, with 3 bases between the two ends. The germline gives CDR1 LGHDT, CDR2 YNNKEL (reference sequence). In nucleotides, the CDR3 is TGTGCCAGCAGCCAGTCGAACACTGAAGCTTTCTTT. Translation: CASSQSNTEAFF. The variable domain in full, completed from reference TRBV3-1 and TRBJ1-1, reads DTAVSQTPKYLVTQMGNDKSIKCEQNLGHDTMYWYKQDSKKFLKIMFSYNNKELIINETVPNRFSPKSPDKAHLNLHINSLELGDSAVYFCASSQSNTEAFFGQGTRLTVV.

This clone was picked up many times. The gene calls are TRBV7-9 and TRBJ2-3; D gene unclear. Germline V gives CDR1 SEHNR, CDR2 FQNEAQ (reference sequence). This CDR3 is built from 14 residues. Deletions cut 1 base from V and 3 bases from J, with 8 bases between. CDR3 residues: CASSLVGKTDTQYF. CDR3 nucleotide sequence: TGTGCCAGCAGCTTAGTGGGGAAGACAGATACGCAGTATTTT.

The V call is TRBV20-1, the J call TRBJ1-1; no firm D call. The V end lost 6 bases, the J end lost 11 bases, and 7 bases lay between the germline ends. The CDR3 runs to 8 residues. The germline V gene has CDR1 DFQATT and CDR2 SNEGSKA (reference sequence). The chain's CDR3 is CSAAFAFF. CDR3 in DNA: TGCAGTGCAGCCTTTGCTTTCTTT.

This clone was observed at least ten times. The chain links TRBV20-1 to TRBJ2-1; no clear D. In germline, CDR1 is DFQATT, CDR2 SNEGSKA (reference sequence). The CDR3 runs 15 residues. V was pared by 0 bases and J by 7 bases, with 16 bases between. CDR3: CSARDFNLFGNEQFF. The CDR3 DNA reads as TGCAGTGCTAGAGATTTTAACCTTTTCGGGAATGAGCAGTTCTTC.

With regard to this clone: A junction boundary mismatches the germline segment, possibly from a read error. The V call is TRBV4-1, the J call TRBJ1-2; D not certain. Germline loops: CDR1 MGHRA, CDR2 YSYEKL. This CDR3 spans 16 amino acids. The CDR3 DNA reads TGCGCCAGCACCCCGGGAGGGCCTCGAAGAAACTATGGCCACACCTTC. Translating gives CASTPGGPRRNYGHTF.

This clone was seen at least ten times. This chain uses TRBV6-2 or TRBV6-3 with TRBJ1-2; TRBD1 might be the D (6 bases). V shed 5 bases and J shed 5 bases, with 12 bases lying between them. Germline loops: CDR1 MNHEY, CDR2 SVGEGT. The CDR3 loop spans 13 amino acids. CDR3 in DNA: TGTGCCAGCAGTGCCAGGGACATGTATGGCTACACCTTC. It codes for CASSARDMYGYTF.

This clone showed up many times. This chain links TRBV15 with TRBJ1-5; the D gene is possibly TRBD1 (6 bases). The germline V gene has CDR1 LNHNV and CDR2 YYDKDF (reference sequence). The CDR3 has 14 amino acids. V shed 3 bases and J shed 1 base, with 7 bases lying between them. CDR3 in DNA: TGTGCCACCAGCAGCGGACAGAGCAATCAGCCCCAGCATTTT. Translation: CATSSGQSNQPQHF. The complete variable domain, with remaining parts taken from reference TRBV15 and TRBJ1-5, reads DAMVIQNPRYQVTQFGKPVTLSCSQTLNHNVMYWYQQKSSQAPKLLFHYYDKDFNNEADTPDNFQSRRPNTSFCFLDIRSPGLGDTAMYLCATSSGQSNQPQHFGDGTRLSIL.

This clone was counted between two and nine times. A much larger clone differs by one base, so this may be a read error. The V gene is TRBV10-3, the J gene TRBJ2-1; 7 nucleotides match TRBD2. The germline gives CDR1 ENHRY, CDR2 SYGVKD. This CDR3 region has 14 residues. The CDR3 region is CAISGVREGNEQFF. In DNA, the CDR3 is TGTGCCATCAGTGGGGTCAGGGAGGGCAATGAGCAATTCTTC.

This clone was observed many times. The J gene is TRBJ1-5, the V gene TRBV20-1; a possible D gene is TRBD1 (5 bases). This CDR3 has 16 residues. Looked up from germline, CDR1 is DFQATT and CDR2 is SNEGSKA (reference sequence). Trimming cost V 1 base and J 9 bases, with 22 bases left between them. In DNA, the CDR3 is TGCAGTGCTAGAGGGGGCTGGGACGCCCCGGTTTCGCCCCAGCATTTT. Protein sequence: CSARGGWDAPVSPQHF.

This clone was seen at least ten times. The CDR3 reads CASSSPGGTDTQYF. Here the CDR3 DNA reads TGTGCCAGCAGTTCCCCAGGGGGCACAGATACGCAGTATTTT. The chain has TRBV28 and TRBJ2-3, with TRBD1 as a possible D gene (6 bases). V was clipped by 4 bases and J by 1 base, with 9 bases between them. The germline V gene encodes CDR1 MDHEN and CDR2 SYDVKM. The CDR3 contains 14 residues.

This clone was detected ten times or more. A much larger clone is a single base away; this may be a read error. DNA of the CDR3: TGTACCAGCAGCTTCGTTGGAGGTACCGGGGAGCTGTTTTTT. It is translated as CTSSFVGGTGELFF. V is TRBV11-1 and J is TRBJ2-2, with a possible D match to TRBD2 (5 bases). The CDR3 is 14 residues long. Germline V gene data show CDR1 as SGHAT and CDR2 as FQDESV (reference sequence). Full variable domain (missing parts from reference TRBV11-1 and TRBJ2-2): EAEVAQSPRYKITEKSQAVAFWCDPISGHATLYWYRQILGQGPELLVQFQDESVVDDSQLPKDRFSAERLKGVDSTLKIQPAELGDSAMYLCTSSFVGGTGELFFGEGSRLTVL.

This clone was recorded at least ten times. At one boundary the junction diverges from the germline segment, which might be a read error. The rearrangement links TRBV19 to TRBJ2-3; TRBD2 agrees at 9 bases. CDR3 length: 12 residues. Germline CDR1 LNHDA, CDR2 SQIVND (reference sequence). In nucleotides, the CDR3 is TGTGCCAGTAGAATAGCGGGAGAGACGCAGTATTTT. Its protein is CASRIAGETQYF.

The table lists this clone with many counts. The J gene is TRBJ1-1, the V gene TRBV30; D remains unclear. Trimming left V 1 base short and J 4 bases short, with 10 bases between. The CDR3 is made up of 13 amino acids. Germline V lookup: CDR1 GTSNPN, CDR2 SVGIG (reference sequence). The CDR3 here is CAWSGEGSTEAFF. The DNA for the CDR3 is TGTGCCTGGAGTGGAGAAGGGAGCACTGAAGCTTTCTTT.

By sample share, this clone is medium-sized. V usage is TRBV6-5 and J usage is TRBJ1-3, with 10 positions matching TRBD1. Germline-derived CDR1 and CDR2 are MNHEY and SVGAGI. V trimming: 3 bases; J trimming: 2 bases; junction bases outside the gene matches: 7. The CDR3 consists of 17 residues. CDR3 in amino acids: CASSYRADRGPGNTIYF. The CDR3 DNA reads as TGTGCCAGCAGTTATAGGGCCGACAGGGGGCCTGGAAACACCATATATTTT.

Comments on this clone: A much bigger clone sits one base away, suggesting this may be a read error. CDR3: CSAIIAGGGDEQFF. The CDR3 bases are TGCAGTGCCATAATAGCGGGTGGGGGTGATGAGCAGTTCTTC. The gene calls are TRBV20-1 and TRBJ2-1; 7 positions match TRBD2. After removal of 6 bases from V and 8 bases from J, the junction contained 13 bases not matched to a gene. Per germline, CDR1 DFQATT and CDR2 SNEGSKA (reference sequence). This CDR3 contains 14 residues.

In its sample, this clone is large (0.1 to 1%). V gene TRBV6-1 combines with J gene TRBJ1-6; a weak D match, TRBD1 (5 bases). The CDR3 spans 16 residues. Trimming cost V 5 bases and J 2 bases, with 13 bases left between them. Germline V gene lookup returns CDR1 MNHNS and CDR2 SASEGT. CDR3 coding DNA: TGTGCCAGCAGTCAACAGGCCCTCGCCTATAATTCACCCCTCCACTTT. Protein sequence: CASSQQALAYNSPLHF.

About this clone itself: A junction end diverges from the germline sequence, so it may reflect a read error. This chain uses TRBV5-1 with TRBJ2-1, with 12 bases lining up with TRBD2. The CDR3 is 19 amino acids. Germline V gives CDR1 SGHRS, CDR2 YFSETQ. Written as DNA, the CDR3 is TGCGCCAGCAGCTTGGAACCGCTGACTAGCGGGAGCTCCTACAATGATCAGTTCTTC. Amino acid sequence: CASSLEPLTSGSSYNDQFF.

The CDR3 spells CASRTGQRPYEQYF. The CDR3 DNA reads as TGTGCCAGCAGGACTGGACAGAGGCCCTACGAGCAGTACTTC. The rearrangement links TRBV5-4 to TRBJ2-7; D is possibly TRBD1 (6 bases). The CDR3 length is 14 residues. Germline V gene lookup returns CDR1 SGHNT and CDR2 YYREEE (reference sequence). Trimming cost V 5 bases and J 2 bases, with 14 bases left between them.

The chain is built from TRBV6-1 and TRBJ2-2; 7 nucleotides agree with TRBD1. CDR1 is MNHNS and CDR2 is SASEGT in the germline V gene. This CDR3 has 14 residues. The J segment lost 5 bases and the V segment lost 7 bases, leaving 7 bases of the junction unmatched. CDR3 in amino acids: CASTSQGETGELFF. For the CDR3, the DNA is TGTGCCAGCACTTCTCAGGGGGAGACCGGGGAGCTGTTTTTT.

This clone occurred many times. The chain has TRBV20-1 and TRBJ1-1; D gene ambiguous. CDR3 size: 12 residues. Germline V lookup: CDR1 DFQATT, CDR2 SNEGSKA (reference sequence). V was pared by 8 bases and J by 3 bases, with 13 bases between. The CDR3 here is CSLVGGDTEAFF. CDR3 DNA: TGCAGTCTGGTGGGTGGAGACACTGAAGCTTTCTTT.